Each of the 28 T cell receptor beta chains below was sequenced from the same sample in a study of control samples from healthy donors and cancer patients. Measured with immunoSEQ multiplex PCR; TCRdb has only the in-frame clones, and not every one. The sample includes fewer than 60,000 clones, around 86% of them seen just once. The sample consisted of PBMCs. These receptors all stem from a woman aged 45-65 years with lung cancer.

V is TRBV24-1 and J is TRBJ1-2; the D gene is possibly TRBD1 (6 bases). This CDR3 has 15 residues. Trimming cost V 4 bases and J 4 bases, with 15 bases left between them. Germline V gene lookup returns CDR1 KGHDR and CDR2 SFDVKD. The CDR3 protein is CATSDPVGGSYGYTF. The CDR3 DNA sequence: TGTGCCACCAGTGACCCGGTAGGGGGGAGCTATGGCTACACCTTC.

The chain couples TRBV7-3 to TRBJ1-6; D remains unclear. Germline CDR1 and CDR2: SGHTA and FQGTGA. This CDR3 is built from 13 residues. Trimming stripped 4 bases from V and 8 bases from J, with 9 bases between. CDR3 sequence: CASSSHADSPLHF. In DNA form, the CDR3 reads TGTGCCAGCAGCTCCCATGCAGATTCACCCCTCCACTTT.

The J gene is TRBJ1-2, the V gene TRBV7-2, with 8 bases that match TRBD1. The CDR3 consists of 15 residues. Germline values: CDR1 SGHTA, CDR2 FQGNSA. The V and J ends lost 3 bases and 5 bases, in that order; junction bases with no gene match: 8. The chain's CDR3 is CASSLPGQERYGYTF. CDR3 nucleotide sequence: TGTGCCAGCAGCTTGCCGGGACAGGAACGGTATGGCTACACCTTC. Complete variable domain (other parts from reference TRBV7-2 and TRBJ1-2): GAGVSQSPSNKVTEKGKDVELRCDPISGHTALYWYRQSLGQGLEFLIYFQGNSAPDKSGLPSDRFSAERTGGSVSTLTIQRTQQEDSAVYLCASSLPGQERYGYTFGSGTRLTVV.

The genes are TRBV7-2 and TRBJ2-7; TRBD2 aligns across 8 bases. V shed 3 bases, J shed 7 bases, and the junction held 14 bases outside the gene matches. Germline CDR1 is SGHTA and CDR2 is FQGNSA. The CDR3 covers 16 residues. For the CDR3, the DNA is TGTGCCAGCAGCTTGTGGCGGGTAGCGGGGTACGGTGAGCAGTACTTC. As protein: CASSLWRVAGYGEQYF.

The chain employs TRBV28 and TRBJ1-2, with 10 positions matching TRBD1. The CDR3 is 16 amino acids. Unmatched junction bases numbered 11, after V lost 6 bases and J lost 4 bases. CDR1 is MDHEN, CDR2 SYDVKM, per germline. DNA for the CDR3: TGTGCCAGCAGCGAACCCGACAGGGGGCTAACCTATGGCTACACCTTC. It yields the protein CASSEPDRGLTYGYTF.

The chain has TRBV12-3 or TRBV12-4 and TRBJ2-2; D is uncertain. The CDR3 is 13 residues long. V was cut by 7 bases and J by 0 bases, with 6 bases left in between. CDR3 coding DNA: TGTGCCAGCACACCAACGAACACCGGGGAGCTGTTTTTT. This encodes CASTPTNTGELFF.

V gene TRBV7-9 combines with J gene TRBJ2-7; D gene ambiguous. Trimming removed 5 bases from V and 2 bases from J, with 16 bases in between. The CDR3 loop spans 15 amino acids. CDR1 is SEHNR, CDR2 FQNEAQ, per germline (reference sequence). The CDR3 loop is CASSHLGRKTYEQYF. The CDR3 bases are TGTGCCAGCAGCCATCTCGGCCGAAAGACCTACGAGCAGTACTTC.

The genes are TRBV29-1 and TRBJ2-3; D could derive from TRBD1 or TRBD2 (6 bases each). This CDR3 is built from 16 residues. The germline gives CDR1 SQVTM, CDR2 ANQGSEA. V was cut by 6 bases and J by 0 bases, with 19 bases left in between. The CDR3 region has the DNA TGCAGCGTCCCCCCTCGTACAGGGACTAGCACAGATACGCAGTATTTT. Translation: CSVPPRTGTSTDTQYF.

CDR3 bases: TGTGCCAGCAGCCAAGGGGCAGCTGAAGCTTTCTTT. This codes for CASSQGAAEAFF. V and J are TRBV3-1 (or the pseudogene TRBV3-2) and TRBJ1-1; D gene ambiguous. Trimming shortened V by 1 base and J by 6 bases, and 6 bases separated the two germline ends. Germline V gene sequence: CDR1 LGHDT, CDR2 YNNKEL (reference sequence). The CDR3 spans 12 residues.

The CDR3 bases are TGCAGTGCAGGCGGGGCCAACGTCCTGACTTTC. It specifies CSAGGANVLTF. The J gene is TRBJ2-6, the V gene TRBV20-1; no clear D gene. Trimming stripped 6 bases from V and 4 bases from J, with 4 bases between. Germline V lookup: CDR1 DFQATT, CDR2 SNEGSKA (reference sequence). The CDR3 runs 11 residues.

This clone occurred once. This chain connects TRBV6-5 to TRBJ2-7; D may be TRBD1 (6 bases). Trimming removed 5 bases at V and 3 bases at J, with 17 bases between. Looked up from germline, CDR1 is MNHEY and CDR2 is SVGAGI. CDR3 length: 15 residues. DNA for the CDR3: TGTGCCAGCAGTCCCCGCCCCACAGGGATCTACGAGCAGTACTTC. Translated: CASSPRPTGIYEQYF.

CDR3 coding DNA: TGTGCCAGCAGTGTGTTAGCCCGTGACTATGGCTACACCTTC. Amino acid sequence: CASSVLARDYGYTF. The gene calls are TRBV2 and TRBJ1-2; unclear D gene. Between the trimmed V and J ends, which lost 4 bases and 3 bases, there was a span of 12 bases. Germline CDR1 reads SNHLY; CDR2 reads FYNNEI. This CDR3 has 14 amino acids.

This clone was counted once. CDR3 loop: CASSVGGPVEETQYF. CDR3 in DNA: TGTGCCAGCAGTGTCGGGGGGCCGGTAGAAGAGACCCAGTACTTC. The chain carries TRBV7-7 and TRBJ2-5, with D perhaps TRBD2 (7 bases). The germline V gene encodes CDR1 SSHAT and CDR2 FNYEAQ (reference sequence). The CDR3 is 15 amino acids. V was shortened by 6 bases and J by 3 bases, with 17 bases between the two germline ends.

The J gene is TRBJ2-1, the V gene TRBV18; D might be TRBD1 (6 bases). V was cut by 3 bases and J by 3 bases, with 12 bases left in between. Germline CDR1 KGHSH, CDR2 LQKENI. This CDR3 has 15 amino acids. CDR3 nucleotides: TGTGCCAGCTCACCGGAAGGGGGTCTCTACAATGAGCAGTTCTTC. It translates to CASSPEGGLYNEQFF.

J is TRBJ1-5 and V is TRBV7-2; D gene ambiguous. There are 16 residues in the CDR3. V lost 0 bases, J lost 2 bases, and 11 bases lay in between. CDR1 is SGHTA, CDR2 FQGNSA, per germline. CDR3 nucleotides: TGTGCCAGCAGCTTAGCCCCTCAGAATGGCAATCAGCCCCAGCATTTT. It encodes CASSLAPQNGNQPQHF.

The chain recombines TRBV24-1 with TRBJ2-3, with D maybe TRBD1 (6 bases). This CDR3 region has 14 residues. CDR1 and CDR2 from the germline V gene are KGHDR and SFDVKD. V lost 4 bases to trimming and J lost 6 bases, with 13 bases between them. CDR3 sequence (DNA): TGTGCCACCAGTGAGGCAGGGGAGAGGGATACGCAGTATTTT. It is translated as CATSEAGERDTQYF.

The V and J genes are TRBV19 and TRBJ1-4; D remains ambiguous. Trimming stripped 4 bases from V and 8 bases from J, with 14 bases between. Germline loops: CDR1 LNHDA, CDR2 SQIVND (reference sequence). This CDR3 has 14 amino acids. The CDR3 protein is CASSTPGSGEKLFF. The CDR3, as DNA: TGTGCCAGTAGTACTCCGGGCTCGGGCGAAAAACTGTTTTTT.

The chain employs TRBV6-5 and TRBJ2-1; D unclear. Germline assignment: CDR1 MNHEY and CDR2 SVGAGI. The V end lost 7 bases, the J end lost 2 bases, and 6 bases lay between the germline ends. The CDR3 length is 12 residues. CDR3: CASKSTYNEQFF. In DNA form, the CDR3 reads TGTGCCAGCAAAAGTACCTACAATGAGCAGTTCTTC.

This clone came up once. The CDR3 is CASTLSGGETQYF. In DNA, the CDR3 is TGTGCCAGCACCCTAAGCGGGGGGGAGACCCAGTACTTC. V is TRBV28 and J is TRBJ2-5, with 9 bases fitting TRBD2. With 7 bases clipped from V and 5 bases from J, the junction kept 5 bases outside the gene matches. Looked up from germline, CDR1 is MDHEN and CDR2 is SYDVKM. The CDR3 contains 13 residues.

This chain joins TRBV5-1 and TRBJ1-1; D uncertain. Trimming left V 1 base short and J 1 base short, with 8 bases between. There are 14 residues in the CDR3. Germline V gene sequence: CDR1 SGHRS, CDR2 YFSETQ. Written as DNA, the CDR3 is TGCGCCAGCAGCTTGCCTCTGACGAACACTGAAGCTTTCTTT. Amino acid sequence: CASSLPLTNTEAFF.

The chain has TRBV11-2 and TRBJ2-3; D tentatively fits TRBD1 or TRBD2 (5 bases each). The CDR3 loop spans 15 amino acids. Trimming cost V 0 bases and J 4 bases, with 11 bases left between them. The germline V gene encodes CDR1 SGHAT and CDR2 FQNNGV. CDR3 sequence: CASSLDPRGADTQYF. CDR3 coding DNA: TGTGCCAGCAGCTTAGATCCGAGGGGTGCAGATACGCAGTATTTT.

The J gene is TRBJ1-2, the V gene TRBV29-1; D is ambiguous. Trimming cost V 6 bases and J 1 base, with 6 bases left between them. Looked up from germline, CDR1 is SQVTM and CDR2 is ANQGSEA. The CDR3 spans 11 residues. CDR3 protein: CSVEVNYGYTF. CDR3 bases: TGCAGCGTCGAGGTTAACTATGGCTACACCTTC.

The J gene is TRBJ2-1, the V gene TRBV6-6, with a tentative D call TRBD1 (5 bases). The germline V gene encodes CDR1 MNHNY and CDR2 SVGAGI (reference sequence). V lost 2 bases, J lost 4 bases, and 12 bases lay in between. The CDR3 contains 15 residues. The CDR3 region has the DNA TGTGCCAGCAGTTACCAAATTGACAGATACAATGAGCAGTTCTTC. Amino acids: CASSYQIDRYNEQFF.

The chain joins TRBV7-2 to TRBJ2-3, with D perhaps matching TRBD1 or TRBD2 (5 bases each). Germline V gene lookup returns CDR1 SGHTA and CDR2 FQGNSA. V was shortened by 8 bases and J by 4 bases, with 13 bases between the two germline ends. The CDR3 has 13 residues. CDR3 bases: TGTGCCAGCGCCTTACGGGGCGCAGATACGCAGTATTTT. Residues: CASALRGADTQYF.

This chain links TRBV19 with TRBJ1-2; tentative D call: TRBD1 (6 bases). Per the germline V gene, CDR1 is LNHDA and CDR2 is SQIVND (reference sequence). This CDR3 has 16 amino acids. Trimming cost V 6 bases and J 4 bases, with 21 bases left between them. The CDR3 bases are TGTGCCAGTAGGGCTTTGGAGGGATCGGGGGCCTATGGCTACACCTTC. This codes for CASRALEGSGAYGYTF. Together with reference TRBV19 and TRBJ1-2, the CDR3 gives the full variable domain: DGGITQSPKYLFRKEGQNVTLSCEQNLNHDAMYWYRQDPGQGLRLIYYSQIVNDFQKGDIAEGYSVSREKKESFPLTVTSAQKNPTAFYLCASRALEGSGAYGYTFGSGTRLTVV.

This clone appeared a single time. The rearrangement joins TRBV7-2 to TRBJ2-5; 7 bases fit TRBD1. Germline-derived CDR1 and CDR2 are SGHTA and FQGNSA. The CDR3 consists of 14 residues. The J segment lost 3 bases and the V segment lost 2 bases, leaving 3 bases of the junction unmatched. CDR3 loop: CASSLPGQKETQYF. In DNA, the CDR3 is TGTGCCAGCAGCTTACCGGGACAGAAAGAGACCCAGTACTTC.

The gene calls are TRBV3-1 (or the pseudogene TRBV3-2) and TRBJ1-1; tentatively, D is TRBD1 (6 bases). The CDR3 runs to 16 residues. Looked up from germline, CDR1 is LGHDT and CDR2 is YNNKEL (reference sequence). V lost 4 bases and J 1 base, leaving 16 bases between the germline ends. The CDR3 is CASSLIAGAGNTEAFF. In nucleotides, the CDR3 is TGTGCCAGCAGCCTGATAGCAGGGGCAGGGAACACTGAAGCTTTCTTT.

The genes are TRBV18 and TRBJ1-2; 8 bases line up with TRBD1. Germline V lookup: CDR1 KGHSH, CDR2 LQKENI. The CDR3 consists of 14 residues. V gave up 3 bases and J gave up 8 bases; unmatched junction bases: 8. The CDR3 sequence: CASSPVDRGEGYTF. As DNA, the CDR3 is TGTGCCAGCTCACCTGTTGACAGGGGAGAAGGCTACACCTTC.